This is a list of T cell receptor beta chains from one sample in a study of blood T cell repertoires in COVID-19. Produced via immunoSEQ multiplex PCR; TCRdb's table is partial and in-frame only. The sample holds about 170,000 clones, 88% seen once. Sequenced material: peripheral blood. All receptors come from a man over 45 who had recovered from COVID-19. CDR3s include the opening cysteine and the closing phenylalanine or tryptophan. The D gene is left open where the match is weak. Clone size is stated in some rows and not others, as once, few, many or a class when expanded.

j_call clone_size cdr3_length v_call d_call cdr3_nt cdr3_aa
TRBJ2-5 once 15 TRBV6-5 TRBD1 TGTGCCAGCAGTTCACAGGGGTTCCAACAAGAGACCCAGTACTTC CASSSQGFQQETQYF
TRBJ1-2 NA 12 TRBV24-1 NA TGTGCCACCAGTGATTGGCAGTATGGCTACACCTTC CATSDWQYGYTF
TRBJ1-2 NA 12 TRBV28 NA TGTGCCAGCAGCACAGGGTTGTGGGGCTACACCTTC CASSTGLWGYTF
TRBJ2-7 NA 14 TRBV6-2/TRBV6-3 NA TGTGCCAGCAGCCAAACAGGGATTCTCTACGAGCAGTACTTC CASSQTGILYEQYF
TRBJ2-1 NA 16 TRBV10-3 TRBD2 TGTGCCATCAGTGACCCCGGGACTAGCGGCAACAATGAGCAGTTCTTC CAISDPGTSGNNEQFF
TRBJ2-7 NA 14 TRBV27 TRBD2 TGTGCCAGCAGGCGCGGGGGGCCAGCCTACGAGCAGTACTTC CASRRGGPAYEQYF
TRBJ2-2 NA 13 TRBV30 NA TGTGCCTGGAGAGTTCCGAGAACCGGGGAGCTGTTTTTT CAWRVPRTGELFF
TRBJ2-7 NA 15 TRBV7-2 NA TGTGCCAGCAGCTTATCTCAGGCTATCCTATACGAGCAGTACTTC CASSLSQAILYEQYF
TRBJ2-1 NA 15 TRBV7-9 TRBD1 TGTGCCAGCAGCCGGACAGGGGAGCCCTACAATGAGCAGTTCTTC CASSRTGEPYNEQFF
TRBJ2-7 NA 17 TRBV4-1 TRBD2 TGCGCCAGCAGCCCTGGGGGGACTAGCGGGAGCCCCTACGAGCAGTACTTC CASSPGGTSGSPYEQYF
TRBJ1-6 NA 15 TRBV14 NA TGTGCCAGCAGCCAAGCACAGGCTGGAAATTCACCCCTCCACTTT CASSQAQAGNSPLHF
TRBJ2-4 NA 13 TRBV2 TRBD2 TGTGCCAGCGGCTACCGGGGGGTAAACATTCAGTACTTC CASGYRGVNIQYF
TRBJ2-1 NA 14 TRBV5-5 TRBD1 TGTGCCAGCAGCTTTCAGGGGGCAACGAATGAGCAGTTCTTC CASSFQGATNEQFF
TRBJ2-2 NA 15 TRBV19 NA TGTGCCAGTAGTATTAGCCCGGGGACACCCGGGGAGCTGTTTTTT CASSISPGTPGELFF
TRBJ2-5 NA 17 TRBV2 NA TGTGCCAGCAGTGCAGGCCCTGGCAGGGGTGACCAAGAGACCCAGTACTTC CASSAGPGRGDQETQYF
TRBJ1-3 NA 16 TRBV19 TRBD1 TGTGCCAGTAGTATGGCGAGACAGGGCTCTGGAAACACCATATATTTT CASSMARQGSGNTIYF
TRBJ2-2 NA 15 TRBV6-5 TRBD1 TGTGCCAGCAGTTGGGACAGGGGGAACACCGGGGAGCTGTTTTTT CASSWDRGNTGELFF
TRBJ1-2 once 12 TRBV30 TRBD1 TGTGCCTGGAGTGCTGACAGGGTAGGCTACACCTTC CAWSADRVGYTF
TRBJ2-1 NA 16 TRBV7-3 TRBD1 TGTGCCAGCAGCTCCCTCCGTCGGGACAGTCGTCATGAGCAGTTCTTC CASSSLRRDSRHEQFF
TRBJ2-7 NA 12 TRBV12-3/TRBV12-4 NA TGTGCCAGCAGTACGAACAGGGTCGAGCAGTACTTC CASSTNRVEQYF
TRBJ1-1 NA 16 TRBV19 TRBD1 TGTGCCAGTAGTACCAGACAGGGGGCACAAGACACTGAAGCTTTCTTT CASSTRQGAQDTEAFF
TRBJ2-5 NA 14 TRBV27 NA TGTGCCAGCAGCCCCTGGCAGGGAGGTGAGACCCAGTACTTC CASSPWQGGETQYF
TRBJ2-7 NA 13 TRBV5-6 NA TGTGCCAGCAGCTTGGGCGGGCGTTACGAGCAGTACTTC CASSLGGRYEQYF
TRBJ1-6 NA 13 TRBV6-5 NA TGTGCCAGCAGTAACCGACAGCCATCACCCCTCCACTTT CASSNRQPSPLHF
TRBJ1-1 NA 15 TRBV19 TRBD1 TGTGCCAGTAGTTTTGACAGGGCGCGGGGCACTGAAGCTTTCTTT CASSFDRARGTEAFF
TRBJ2-5 NA 14 TRBV7-3 TRBD1 TGTGCCAGCAGCGTGACAGGGTATGGGGAGACCCAGTACTTC CASSVTGYGETQYF
TRBJ2-5 NA 16 TRBV20-1 NA TGCAGTGCTAGTAGTTCAATCACCCCTCGGGGAGAGACCCAGTACTTC CSASSSITPRGETQYF
TRBJ2-7 NA 15 TRBV27 TRBD1 TGTGCCAGCAGAGACAGGGGGGGAATGACGTCTGAGCAGTACTTC CASRDRGGMTSEQYF
TRBJ2-6 NA 16 TRBV19 NA TGTGCCAGTGGGGAAAGGGGGTCTGCTGGGGCCAACGTCCTGACTTTC CASGERGSAGANVLTF
TRBJ1-2 NA 15 TRBV5-1 NA TGCGCCAGCAGCTCCCAGGTTGCTAATAACTATGGCTACACCTTC CASSSQVANNYGYTF
TRBJ1-2 NA 14 TRBV7-2 NA TGTGCCAGCAGCCCAGACGGACTCACCTATGGCTACACCTTC CASSPDGLTYGYTF
TRBJ1-1 NA 16 TRBV9 NA TGTGCCAGCAGCCCCAGAAGGAGGGACCTTCGCACTGAAGCTTTCTTT CASSPRRRDLRTEAFF
TRBJ1-2 once 14 TRBV6-2/TRBV6-3 NA TGTGCCAGCAGTTTCCTACAGGGCCACTATGGCTACACCTTC CASSFLQGHYGYTF
TRBJ1-1 NA 14 TRBV5-4 TRBD1 TGTGCCAGCAGCCACGGACAGGGTAACACTGAAGCTTTCTTT CASSHGQGNTEAFF
TRBJ2-2 NA 15 TRBV2 NA TGTGCCAGCAGAGGCGGGGGCGCCGCCACCGGGGAGCTGTTTTTT CASRGGGAATGELFF
TRBJ2-1 NA 14 TRBV5-1 TRBD2 TGCGCCAGCAGAAACGGGACTACCTACAATGAGCAGTTCTTC CASRNGTTYNEQFF
TRBJ2-5 NA 10 TRBV6-5 TRBD2 TGTGCCGCGGGGGGAGAGACCCAGTACTTC CAAGGETQYF
TRBJ2-1 NA 16 TRBV4-3 NA TGCGCCAGCAGCCAAGAGTGGGACAAAAGTTACAATGAGCAGTTCTTC CASSQEWDKSYNEQFF
TRBJ2-3 few 14 TRBV28 NA TGTGCCAGCAGTCAGGGGTCCCGCACAGATACGCAGTATTTT CASSQGSRTDTQYF
TRBJ2-7 NA 15 TRBV11-2 TRBD1 TGTGCCAGCAGCCATTTGGGACAGAGCTCCTACGAGCAGTACTTC CASSHLGQSSYEQYF
TRBJ1-1 NA 18 TRBV14 NA TGTGCCAGCAGCCGGCTGACTCCCGGGACAAGATCGGACACTGAAGCTTTCTTT CASSRLTPGTRSDTEAFF
TRBJ1-4 NA 14 TRBV18 TRBD1 TGTGCCAGCTCACCGGGACAGAAAAATGAAAAACTGTTTTTT CASSPGQKNEKLFF
TRBJ1-2 NA 15 TRBV19 TRBD1 TGTGCCAGTACCACCCCCTCGACAGGGGCCTATGGCTACACCTTC CASTTPSTGAYGYTF
TRBJ2-3 NA 17 TRBV5-1 NA TGCGCCAGCAGCTTAATACCGGGACCCGGGAGTCCAGATACGCAGTATTTT CASSLIPGPGSPDTQYF
TRBJ1-2 NA 12 TRBV9 NA TGTGCCAGCAGCTCACGGCCGGGGGGCTACACCTTC CASSSRPGGYTF
TRBJ1-1 NA 18 TRBV6-2/TRBV6-3 NA TGTGCCAGCAGTTACTCGAGACACTCGAATAGACCGAACACTGAAGCTTTCTTT CASSYSRHSNRPNTEAFF
TRBJ1-5 NA 15 TRBV19 TRBD1 TGTGCCAGTAGTACCGGGACAGGGGGCCGGGAGCCCCAGCATTTT CASSTGTGGREPQHF
TRBJ2-2 NA 15 TRBV2 NA TGTGCCAGCAGTGAAGACAGGACGAACACCGGGGAGCTGTTTTTT CASSEDRTNTGELFF
TRBJ1-2 NA 15 TRBV7-2 TRBD1 TGTGCCAGCAGCCCGTCCGGGACAGCTAACTATGGCTACACCTTC CASSPSGTANYGYTF
TRBJ2-5 NA 15 TRBV7-2 TRBD2 TGTGCCAGCAGCTTAGGGGGCCTAGCGGAAGAGACCCAGTACTTC CASSLGGLAEETQYF
TRBJ2-2 few 14 TRBV11-2 NA TGTGCCAGCACCACACAGGGTAACACCGGGGAGCTGTTTTTT CASTTQGNTGELFF
TRBJ2-3 NA 15 TRBV6-2/TRBV6-3 TRBD2 TGTGCCAGCAGTCCCGGGACTAGCTCCACAGATACGCAGTATTTT CASSPGTSSTDTQYF
TRBJ1-5 few 13 TRBV7-9 NA TGTGCCAGCAGCTTACTCGGGGATCAGCCCCAGCATTTT CASSLLGDQPQHF
TRBJ2-7 few 14 TRBV6-2/TRBV6-3 TRBD2 TGTGCCAGCAGTTACGCGGGAGCCAACTACGAGCAGTACTTC CASSYAGANYEQYF
TRBJ2-2 NA 14 TRBV6-2/TRBV6-3 TRBD1 TGTGCCAGCAGCGACAGGGGTAACACCGGGGAGCTGTTTTTT CASSDRGNTGELFF
TRBJ1-5 NA 14 TRBV19 NA TGTGCCAGTAGTACCTCAGGGGGCAATCAGCCCCAGCATTTT CASSTSGGNQPQHF
TRBJ2-7 NA 14 TRBV9 NA TGTGCCAGCAGCGTTGGAGGGGATTGGTTCGAGCAGTACTTC CASSVGGDWFEQYF
TRBJ1-1 NA 14 TRBV10-2 NA TGCGCCAGCAGTGAGGTGGGGCTAGGTGGGGAAGCTTTCTTT CASSEVGLGGEAFF
TRBJ1-3 NA 14 TRBV6-5 TRBD1 TGTGCCAGCAGTTGGGACAGCTCTGGAAACACCATATATTTT CASSWDSSGNTIYF
TRBJ2-1 NA 15 TRBV6-2/TRBV6-3 NA TGTGCCAGCAGCCTCCGACAGAGCTCCTACAATGAGCAGTTCTTC CASSLRQSSYNEQFF